This T cell receptor beta chain was retrieved from a study of T cell repertoires in cytomegalovirus infection. Findings and caveats of the study: The ex vivo response was dominated by HLA-C-restricted CMV-specific TCR beta clonotypes.

This clonotype showed up just a few times. Its antigen remains unknown. TCRdb called the reads again in MiXCR, with one record for every CDR3 protein. The data hold approximately 600,000 distinct CDR3 sequences, with approximately 40% observed a single time. Germline values: CDR1 SGHVS, CDR2 FNYEAQ. The V segment lost 3 bases and the J segment 0 bases; nucleotides outside the gene matches: 8. This CDR3 is built from 18 residues. This sample comprised cultured PBMCs, obtained from culture after CMV antigen stimulation. This sequence was found in a human donor in good health (CMV status not recorded). Some clones in this sample may be carry-over from other donors' samples. The genes are TRBV7-6 and TRBJ2-1, with TRBD2 matching over 10 bases. The CDR3 coding sequence is TGTGCCAGCAGCTTGAGGGGGCTAGCGGGAGCCTCCTACAATGAGCAGTTCTTC. This codes for CASSLRGLAGASYNEQFF.